This T cell receptor beta chain comes out of a study of blood T cell repertoires in COVID-19. At the level of the study: The analysed material was cDNA or gDNA that came from T cells, B-cell-depleted T cells, or PBMCs.

Individuals aged roughly 18 to 95 years were recruited from fewer than 30 US areas. Two negative PCRs, clearance, or symptom resolution had been documented for recovered Cohort 3 donors. The CDR3 contains 12 residues. CDR1 is LGHNA, CDR2 YNFKEQ, per germline. V was pared by 3 bases and J by 7 bases, with 7 bases between. Under the authors' procedure: Amplification of reference gene primers provided the estimated nucleated cell counts. The method was immunoSEQ multiplex PCR; TCRdb's version includes in-frame clones alone and lacks a portion of them. V and J calls plus clone size are reproduced from that table; the DNA served to infer D and trimming. The data show around 220,000 clones, over 80% seen once.

Sequencing used PBMCs or T cells enriched from blood (not recorded which). The origin of this receptor is a woman aged 18-30 years who had recovered from COVID-19. The V call is TRBV4-2, the J call TRBJ2-4; D gene unclear. The CDR3, as DNA: TGTGCCAGCAGCCACCTATCTAACATTCAGTACTTC. Translated: CASSHLSNIQYF.